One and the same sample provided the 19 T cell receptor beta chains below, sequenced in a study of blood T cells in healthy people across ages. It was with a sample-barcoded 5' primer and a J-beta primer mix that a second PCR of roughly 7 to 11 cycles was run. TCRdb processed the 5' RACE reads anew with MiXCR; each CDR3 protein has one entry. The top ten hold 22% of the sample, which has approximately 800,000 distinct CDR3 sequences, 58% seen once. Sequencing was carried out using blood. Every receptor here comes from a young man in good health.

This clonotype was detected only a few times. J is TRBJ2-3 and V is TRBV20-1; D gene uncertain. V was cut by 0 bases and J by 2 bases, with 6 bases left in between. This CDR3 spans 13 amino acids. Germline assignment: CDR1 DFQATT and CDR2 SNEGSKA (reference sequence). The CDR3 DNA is TGCAGTGCTAGAGATAGGTTCACAGATACGCAGTATTTT. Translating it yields CSARDRFTDTQYF.

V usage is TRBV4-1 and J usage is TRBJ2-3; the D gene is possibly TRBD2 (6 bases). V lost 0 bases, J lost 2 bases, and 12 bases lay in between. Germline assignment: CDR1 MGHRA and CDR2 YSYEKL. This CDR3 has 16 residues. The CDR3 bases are TGCGCCAGCAGCCAAGAGTGGAGGGCGGCCACAGATACGCAGTATTTT. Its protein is CASSQEWRAATDTQYF.

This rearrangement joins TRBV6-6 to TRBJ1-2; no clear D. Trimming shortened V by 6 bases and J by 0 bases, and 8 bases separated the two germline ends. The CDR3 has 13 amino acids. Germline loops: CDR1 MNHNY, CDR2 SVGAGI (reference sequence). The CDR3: CASSTDANYGYTF. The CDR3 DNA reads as TGTGCCAGCAGCACGGACGCTAACTATGGCTACACCTTC.

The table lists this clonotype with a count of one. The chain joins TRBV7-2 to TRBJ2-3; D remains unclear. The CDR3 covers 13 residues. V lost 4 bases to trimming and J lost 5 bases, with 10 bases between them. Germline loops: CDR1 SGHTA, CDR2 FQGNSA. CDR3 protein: CASSSPFEDTQYF. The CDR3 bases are TGTGCCAGCAGCTCCCCCTTCGAAGATACGCAGTATTTT.

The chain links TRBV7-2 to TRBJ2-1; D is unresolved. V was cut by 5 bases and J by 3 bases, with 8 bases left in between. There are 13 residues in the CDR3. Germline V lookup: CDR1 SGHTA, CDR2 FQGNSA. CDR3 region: CASSAPSYNEQFF. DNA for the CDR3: TGTGCCAGCAGCGCCCCTAGCTACAATGAGCAGTTCTTC.

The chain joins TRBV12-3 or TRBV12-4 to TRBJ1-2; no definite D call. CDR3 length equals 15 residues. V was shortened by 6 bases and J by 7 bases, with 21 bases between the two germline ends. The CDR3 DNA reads TGTGCCAGCAGCCCCCCGGGTCCCGCAGCCCTTGGCTACACCTTC. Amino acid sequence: CASSPPGPAALGYTF.

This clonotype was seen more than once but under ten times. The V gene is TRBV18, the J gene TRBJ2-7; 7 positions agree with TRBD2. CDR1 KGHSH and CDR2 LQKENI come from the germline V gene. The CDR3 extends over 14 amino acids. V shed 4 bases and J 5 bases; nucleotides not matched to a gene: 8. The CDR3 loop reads CASSLRSGTHEQYF. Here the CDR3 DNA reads TGTGCCAGCTCACTTAGGAGCGGGACCCACGAGCAGTACTTC.

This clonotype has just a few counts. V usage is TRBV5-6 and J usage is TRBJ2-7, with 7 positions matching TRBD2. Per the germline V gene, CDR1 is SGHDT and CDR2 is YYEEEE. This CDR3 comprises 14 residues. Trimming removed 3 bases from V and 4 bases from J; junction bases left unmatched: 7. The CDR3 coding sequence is TGTGCCAGCAGCTACGGACTAGGGGTTTACGAGCAGTACTTC. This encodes CASSYGLGVYEQYF.

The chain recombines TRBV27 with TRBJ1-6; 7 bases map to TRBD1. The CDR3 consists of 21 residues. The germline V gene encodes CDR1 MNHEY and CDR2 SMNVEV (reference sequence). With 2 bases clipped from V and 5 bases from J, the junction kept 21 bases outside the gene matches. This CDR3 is CASSLVPPGQQSSINNSPLHF. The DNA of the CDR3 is TGTGCCAGCAGTTTAGTACCGCCGGGACAGCAATCCTCAATCAATAATTCACCCCTCCACTTT.

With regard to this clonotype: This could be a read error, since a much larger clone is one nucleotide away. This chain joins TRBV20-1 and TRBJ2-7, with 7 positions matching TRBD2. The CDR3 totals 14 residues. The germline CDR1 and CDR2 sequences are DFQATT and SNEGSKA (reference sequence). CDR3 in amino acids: CSATQRGGSYEQHF. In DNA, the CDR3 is TGCAGTGCTACCCAGCGGGGAGGGTCCTACGAGCAGCACTTC.

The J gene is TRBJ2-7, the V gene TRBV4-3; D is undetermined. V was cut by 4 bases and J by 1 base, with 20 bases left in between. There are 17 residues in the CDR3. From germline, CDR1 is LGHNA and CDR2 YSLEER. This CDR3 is CASSLQPPVLSSYEQYF. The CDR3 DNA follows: TGCGCCAGCAGCCTCCAGCCACCGGTACTTTCATCCTACGAGCAGTACTTC.

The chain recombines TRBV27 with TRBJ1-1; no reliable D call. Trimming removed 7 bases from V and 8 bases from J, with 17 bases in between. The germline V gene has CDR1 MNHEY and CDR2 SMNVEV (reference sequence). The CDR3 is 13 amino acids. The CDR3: CASTSEVTHEAFF. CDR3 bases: TGTGCCAGCACCTCAGAAGTGACGCACGAAGCTTTCTTT.

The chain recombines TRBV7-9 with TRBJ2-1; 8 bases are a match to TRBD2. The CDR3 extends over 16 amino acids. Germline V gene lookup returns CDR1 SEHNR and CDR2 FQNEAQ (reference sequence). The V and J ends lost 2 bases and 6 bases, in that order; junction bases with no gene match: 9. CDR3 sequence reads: CASSLWVGTRGNEQFF. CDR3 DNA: TGTGCCAGCAGCTTATGGGTCGGGACTAGAGGCAATGAGCAGTTCTTC.

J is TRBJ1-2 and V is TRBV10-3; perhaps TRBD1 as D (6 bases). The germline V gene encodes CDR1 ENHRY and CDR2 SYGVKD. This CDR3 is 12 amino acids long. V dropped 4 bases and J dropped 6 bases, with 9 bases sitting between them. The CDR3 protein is CAISAQGNGYTF. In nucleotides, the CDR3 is TGTGCCATCAGTGCACAGGGTAATGGCTACACCTTC.

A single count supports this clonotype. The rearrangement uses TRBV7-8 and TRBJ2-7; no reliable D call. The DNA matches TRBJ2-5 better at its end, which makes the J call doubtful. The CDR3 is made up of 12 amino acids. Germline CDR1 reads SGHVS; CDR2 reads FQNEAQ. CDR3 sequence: CASSLASKTQYF. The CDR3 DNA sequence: TGTGCCAGCAGCTTAGCGAGTAAGACCCAGTACTTC.

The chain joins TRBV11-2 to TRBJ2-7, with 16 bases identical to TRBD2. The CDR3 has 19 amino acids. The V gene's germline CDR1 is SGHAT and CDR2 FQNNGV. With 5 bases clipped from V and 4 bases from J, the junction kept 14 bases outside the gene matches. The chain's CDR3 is CASSPTGTSGRALAYEQYF. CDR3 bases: TGTGCCAGCAGCCCGACCGGGACTAGCGGGAGGGCCCTTGCGTACGAGCAGTACTTC.

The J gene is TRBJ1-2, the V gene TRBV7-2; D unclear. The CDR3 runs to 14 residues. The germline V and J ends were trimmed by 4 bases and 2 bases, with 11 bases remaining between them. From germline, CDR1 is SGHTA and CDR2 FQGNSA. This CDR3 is CASSSYVGNYGYTF. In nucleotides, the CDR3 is TGTGCCAGCAGCTCCTATGTGGGCAACTATGGCTACACCTTC.

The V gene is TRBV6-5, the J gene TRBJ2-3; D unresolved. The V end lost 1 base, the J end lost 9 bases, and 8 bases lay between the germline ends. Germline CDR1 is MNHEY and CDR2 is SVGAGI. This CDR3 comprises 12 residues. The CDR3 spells CASSYLAGTQYF. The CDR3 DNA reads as TGTGCCAGCAGTTACTTGGCTGGGACGCAGTATTTT.

In nucleotides, the CDR3 is TGTGCCAGCCTGCGTTCCTCCACAGATACGCAGTATTTT. Protein: CASLRSSTDTQYF. V is TRBV7-8 and J is TRBJ2-3; no firm D call. This CDR3 spans 13 amino acids. The germline gives CDR1 SGHVS, CDR2 FQNEAQ. V was trimmed by 8 bases and J by 2 bases, leaving 11 bases between them. Together with reference TRBV7-8 and TRBJ2-3, the CDR3 gives the full variable domain: GAGVSQSPRYKVAKRGQDVALRCDPISGHVSLFWYQQALGQGPEFLTYFQNEAQLDKSGLPSDRFFAERPEGSVSTLKIQRTQQEDSAVYLCASLRSSTDTQYFGPGTRLTVL.